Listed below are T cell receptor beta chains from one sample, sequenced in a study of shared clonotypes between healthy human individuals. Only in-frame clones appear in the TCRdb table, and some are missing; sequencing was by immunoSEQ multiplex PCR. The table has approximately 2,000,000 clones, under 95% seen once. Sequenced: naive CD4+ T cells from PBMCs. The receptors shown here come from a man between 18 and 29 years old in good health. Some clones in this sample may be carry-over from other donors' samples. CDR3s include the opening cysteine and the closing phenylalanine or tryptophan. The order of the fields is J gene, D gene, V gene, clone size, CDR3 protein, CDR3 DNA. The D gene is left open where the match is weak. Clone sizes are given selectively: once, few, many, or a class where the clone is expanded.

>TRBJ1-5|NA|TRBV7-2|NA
CASSPQQGRGQPQHF
TGTGCCAGCAGCCCGCAACAGGGCAGAGGACAGCCCCAGCATTTT
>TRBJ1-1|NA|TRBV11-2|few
CASSLLNTEAFF
TGTGCCAGCAGCTTGTTGAACACTGAAGCTTTCTTT
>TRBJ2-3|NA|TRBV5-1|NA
CASMKGWGSSTDTQYF
TGCGCCAGCATGAAAGGGTGGGGCTCAAGCACAGATACGCAGTATTTT
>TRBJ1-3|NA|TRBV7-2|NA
CASSLYGAGNTIYF
TGTGCCAGCAGCTTATACGGGGCTGGAAACACCATATATTTT
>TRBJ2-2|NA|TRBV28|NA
CASSFYTSGELFF
TGTGCCAGCAGTTTCTATACTTCCGGGGAGCTGTTTTTT
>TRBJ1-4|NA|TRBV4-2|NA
CASSQVVLSGSNEKLFF
TGTGCCAGCAGTCAAGTGGTACTATCAGGCTCTAATGAAAAACTGTTTTTT
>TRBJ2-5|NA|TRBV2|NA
CASSDVGYPGETQYF
TGTGCCAGCAGTGACGTTGGTTACCCTGGGGAGACCCAGTACTTC
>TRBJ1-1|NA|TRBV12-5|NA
CASGLWGAQRTEAFF
TGTGCTAGTGGTTTGTGGGGGGCGCAGCGCACTGAAGCTTTCTTT
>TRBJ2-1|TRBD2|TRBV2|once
CASSGLASSYNEQFF
TGTGCCAGCAGTGGACTAGCGAGCTCCTACAATGAGCAGTTCTTC
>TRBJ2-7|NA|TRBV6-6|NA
CASSPWGGSSYEQYF
TGTGCCAGCAGTCCCTGGGGCGGGTCCTCCTACGAGCAGTACTTC
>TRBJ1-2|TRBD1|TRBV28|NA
CASRLQGGDYGYTF
TGTGCCAGCAGATTACAGGGGGGGGACTATGGCTACACCTTC
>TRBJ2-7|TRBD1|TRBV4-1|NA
CASSRKTGSHEQYF
TGCGCCAGCAGCCGGAAGACAGGGTCCCACGAGCAGTACTTC
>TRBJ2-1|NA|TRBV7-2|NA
CASSLVRGTDYNEQFF
TGTGCCAGCAGCTTAGTCCGCGGGACAGATTACAATGAGCAGTTCTTC
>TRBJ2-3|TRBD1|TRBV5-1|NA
CASSLETGGDTDTQYF
TGCGCCAGCAGCTTGGAGACAGGGGGCGATACAGATACGCAGTATTTT
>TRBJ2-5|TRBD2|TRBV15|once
CATSRGGLAGFGETQYF
TGTGCCACCAGCAGGGGGGGGCTAGCGGGATTCGGAGAGACCCAGTACTTC
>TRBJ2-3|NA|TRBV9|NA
CASSPMGTADTQYF
TGTGCCAGCAGCCCCATGGGAACGGCAGATACGCAGTATTTT
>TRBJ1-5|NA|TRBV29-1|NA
CSVGADQYSNQPQHF
TGCAGCGTTGGGGCCGACCAATATAGCAATCAGCCCCAGCATTTT
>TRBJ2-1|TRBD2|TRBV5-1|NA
CASSTGLAGIYNEQFF
TGCGCCAGCAGCACAGGACTAGCGGGAATCTACAATGAGCAGTTCTTC
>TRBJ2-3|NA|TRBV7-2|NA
CASSLVGSWVSDTQYF
TGTGCCAGCAGCTTAGTGGGAAGTTGGGTTTCAGATACGCAGTATTTT
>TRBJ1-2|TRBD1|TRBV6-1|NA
CAGGTGGVYGYTF
TGTGCCGGGGGGACAGGGGGCGTCTATGGCTACACCTTC
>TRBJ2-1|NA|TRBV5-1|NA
CASSLMIGGSYNEQFF
TGCGCCAGCAGCTTGATGATAGGGGGTTCCTACAATGAGCAGTTCTTC
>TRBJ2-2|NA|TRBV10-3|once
CAISAWAKGTGELFF
TGTGCCATCAGTGCTTGGGCCAAGGGGACCGGGGAGCTGTTTTTT
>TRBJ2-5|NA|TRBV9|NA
CASSPSVGGLGETQYF
TGTGCCAGCAGCCCCAGTGTGGGGGGTCTGGGGGAGACCCAGTACTTC
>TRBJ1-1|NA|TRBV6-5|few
CASMQNTEAFF
TGTGCCAGCATGCAGAACACTGAAGCTTTCTTT
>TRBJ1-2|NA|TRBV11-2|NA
CASSLPAEDPIDYGYTF
TGTGCCAGCAGCTTACCGGCTGAGGACCCCATAGACTATGGCTACACCTTC
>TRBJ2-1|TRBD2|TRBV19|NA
CASIPTSPGSGDSSYNEQFF
TGTGCCAGTATCCCCACCTCCCCGGGTAGCGGGGATAGCTCCTACAATGAGCAGTTCTTC
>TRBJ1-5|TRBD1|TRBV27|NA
CASRDGGRGRIQPQHF
TGTGCCAGCAGGGACGGTGGGAGGGGGCGGATTCAGCCCCAGCATTTT
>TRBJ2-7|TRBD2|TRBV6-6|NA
CASSPREGRHEQYF
TGTGCCAGCAGTCCCCGGGAGGGGCGGCACGAGCAGTACTTC
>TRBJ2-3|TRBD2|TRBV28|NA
CASTHPGGGDTQYF
TGTGCCAGCACCCACCCGGGGGGTGGAGATACGCAGTATTTT
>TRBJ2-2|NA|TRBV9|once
CASSVVNRVRNTGELFF
TGTGCCAGCAGCGTAGTCAACAGGGTACGAAACACCGGGGAGCTGTTTTTT
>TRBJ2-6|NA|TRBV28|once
CASSPGYPNSGANVLTF
TGTGCCAGCAGCCCCGGATACCCCAACTCTGGGGCCAACGTCCTGACTTTC
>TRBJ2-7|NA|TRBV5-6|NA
CASSLVVAGLGLMHF
TGTGCCAGCAGCTTGGTCGTGGCAGGACTTGGTCTTATGCACTTC
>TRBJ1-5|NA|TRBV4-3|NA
CASSQDLMRLQHF
TGCGCCAGCAGCCAAGATCTCATGCGGCTCCAGCATTTT
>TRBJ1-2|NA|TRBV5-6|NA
CASSSNKMGGYTF
TGTGCCAGCAGCTCCAATAAAATGGGTGGCTACACCTTC
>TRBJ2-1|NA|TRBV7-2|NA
CASSLLFYNEQFF
TGTGCCAGCAGCTTACTATTCTACAATGAGCAGTTCTTC
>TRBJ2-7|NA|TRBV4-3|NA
CASSQRTGSYEQYF
TGCGCCAGCAGCCAACGCACAGGCTCCTACGAGCAGTACTTC
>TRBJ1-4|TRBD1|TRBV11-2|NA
CASSLGQLTNEKLFF
TGTGCCAGCAGCTTGGGACAGTTAACTAATGAAAAACTGTTTTTT
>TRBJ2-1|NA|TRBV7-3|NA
CASSLRAPFGEAGNEQFF
TGTGCCAGCAGCTTAAGGGCTCCCTTCGGGGAGGCCGGAAATGAGCAGTTCTTC